This T cell receptor beta chain is drawn from a study of post-analysis software for immune sequencing data. As for the study in general: The cohort encompassed relapsing-remitting, secondary progressive and progressive-relapsing multiple sclerosis disease courses.

Sequencing libraries made from TCR beta cDNA carried unique molecular identifiers. Input of about 1 to 11 million T cells yielded a few hundred thousand cDNA molecules. One entry per CDR3 protein, called by TCRdb with MiXCR from the PCR reads. Among some 700,000 distinct CDR3 sequences listed, roughly three fifths were seen once. For this clonotype: Its antigen remains unknown.

Germline V gives CDR1 DFQATT, CDR2 SNEGSKA (reference sequence). This CDR3 is built from 16 residues. The ends lost 5 bases at V and 4 bases at J; junction bases unmatched: 10. Findings of the study overall: Compared with controls, patients showed significantly lower normalized Chao1 diversity. The study found TRBV5-6, TRBV5-1 and TRBV20-1 among several TRBV segments more frequent in patients than controls. Strong co-clustering by F measure linked samples that shared a preparation batch.

The sequenced sample was blood. This clonotype was obtained from a girl aged 2 to 9 with multiple sclerosis. V and J are TRBV20-1 and TRBJ2-1; 11 bases line up with TRBD2. The CDR3, as DNA: TGCAGTGCTGCCTATGTAGCGGGAGGGGGGTACAATGAGCAGTTCTTC. It translates to CSAAYVAGGGYNEQFF.